A single sample is the source of the 21 T cell receptor beta chains below, sequenced in a study of blood T cell repertoires in COVID-19. Clones were read by immunoSEQ multiplex PCR, and TCRdb kept only the in-frame ones, dropping some. The table includes almost 350,000 clones, roughly 90% detected once. The sequencing input was PBMCs or T cells enriched from blood (not recorded which). The receptors derive from a woman aged 25 to 39 who had been exposed to COVID-19.

This clone was picked up a small number of times. The V and J genes are TRBV6-4 and TRBJ2-1, with D uncertain. The length of the CDR3 is 13 residues. V was shortened by 5 bases and J by 7 bases, with 12 bases between the two germline ends. Germline loops: CDR1 MRHNA, CDR2 SNTAGT. CDR3 loop: CASSRITGNEQFF. The CDR3 DNA reads as TGTGCCAGCAGTAGGATTACGGGTAATGAGCAGTTCTTC.

J is TRBJ1-6 and V is TRBV19, with D maybe TRBD1 (5 bases). This CDR3 is built from 14 residues. With 6 bases removed from V and 8 bases from J, the gap between germline ends came to 14 bases. Per the germline V gene, CDR1 is LNHDA and CDR2 is SQIVND (reference sequence). The CDR3 sequence: CASRRDQRDSPLHF. Written as DNA, the CDR3 is TGTGCCAGTAGGCGGGACCAGCGGGATTCACCCCTCCACTTT.

The gene calls are TRBV7-8 and TRBJ2-5; 7 bases fit TRBD2. The CDR3 totals 15 residues. Germline V gene sequence: CDR1 SGHVS, CDR2 FQNEAQ. Trimming removed 0 bases from V and 5 bases from J; junction bases left unmatched: 6. In DNA form, the CDR3 reads TGTGCCAGCAGCTTAGCAATGGCGGGAGTGGAGACCCAGTACTTC. This codes for CASSLAMAGVETQYF.

Here the CDR3 reads CASSPATGFGNTIYF. In DNA form, the CDR3 reads TGTGCCAGCAGCCCGGCGACAGGGTTTGGAAACACCATATATTTT. This chain joins TRBV7-6 and TRBJ1-3; 7 bases map to TRBD1. The V segment lost 5 bases and the J segment 3 bases; nucleotides outside the gene matches: 7. This CDR3 is built from 15 residues. Germline V gene sequence: CDR1 SGHVS, CDR2 FNYEAQ.

CDR3 protein: CASSQDVGVMNTEAFF. DNA for the CDR3: TGTGCCAGCAGCCAAGATGTAGGGGTCATGAACACTGAAGCTTTCTTT. This sequence joins TRBV3-1 (or the pseudogene TRBV3-2) and TRBJ1-1; possibly TRBD1 for D (5 bases). The germline V gene encodes CDR1 LGHDT and CDR2 YNNKEL (reference sequence). V dropped 0 bases and J dropped 0 bases, with 11 bases sitting between them. The CDR3 is 16 residues long.

The chain combines TRBV25-1 with TRBJ2-1, with TRBD2 matching 9 bases. Looked up from germline, CDR1 is MGHDK and CDR2 is SYGVNS. This CDR3 is 15 amino acids long. V was clipped by 4 bases and J by 4 bases; unmatched bases: 5. CDR3 amino acids: CASSASLAGYNEQFF. The CDR3 DNA reads TGTGCCAGCAGTGCTTCCCTAGCGGGATACAATGAGCAGTTCTTC.

Comment on this clone: Possible read error: a much larger clone is one base away. The V and J genes are TRBV7-9 and TRBJ1-5; 7 nucleotides line up with TRBD1. V dropped 5 bases and J dropped 0; count of bases not matched to a gene: 4. The CDR3 length is 15 residues. Germline CDR1 is SEHNR and CDR2 is FQNEAQ (reference sequence). DNA of the CDR3: TGTGCCAGCAGCCGAGGACAGGATAGCAATCAGCCCCAGCATTTT. Translating gives CASSRGQDSNQPQHF.

The genes are TRBV3-1 (or the pseudogene TRBV3-2) and TRBJ2-6, with 7 nucleotides matching TRBD2. Losses at the gene ends were 6 bases for V and 2 bases for J; bases not matched to a gene: 1. CDR3 size: 14 residues. Germline V gene sequence: CDR1 LGHDT, CDR2 YNNKEL (reference sequence). CDR3 sequence: CASSAGAGANVLTF. CDR3 DNA: TGTGCCAGCAGTGCGGGGGCTGGGGCCAACGTCCTGACTTTC.

The rearrangement links TRBV7-2 to TRBJ1-2, with unresolved D. Germline CDR1 is SGHTA and CDR2 is FQGNSA. CDR3 length: 14 residues. V was trimmed by 8 bases and J by 1 base, leaving 14 bases between them. CDR3: CASRRDTYNYGYTF. Here the CDR3 DNA reads TGTGCCAGCCGCAGAGACACCTATAACTATGGCTACACCTTC.

The chain uses TRBV11-3 and TRBJ2-1; the match to TRBD2 covers 10 bases. Germline V lookup: CDR1 SGHNT, CDR2 YENEEA. The CDR3 covers 16 residues. V lost 5 bases to trimming and J lost 4 bases; unmatched junction nucleotides: 8. CDR3 protein: CASSPRTSGTYNEQFF. The CDR3 nucleotides are TGTGCCAGCAGCCCGAGGACTAGCGGAACGTACAATGAGCAGTTCTTC.

The V gene is TRBV28, the J gene TRBJ2-3, with 7 bases lining up with TRBD2. The junction had 11 bases not matched to a gene; V was cut back by 7 bases and J by 4 bases. The V gene's germline CDR1 is MDHEN and CDR2 SYDVKM. This CDR3 region has 15 residues. In DNA form, the CDR3 reads TGTGCCAGCATAGGGGAGGGGCCCGTTCCAGATACGCAGTATTTT. This sequence encodes CASIGEGPVPDTQYF.

The V and J genes are TRBV28 and TRBJ1-1; TRBD1 is a possible D gene (6 bases). The CDR3 consists of 12 residues. V lost 8 bases to trimming and J lost 8 bases, with 15 bases between them. Germline assignment: CDR1 MDHEN and CDR2 SYDVKM. The CDR3 nucleotides are TGTGCCAGCCGTAGTTCTGGACAGGAAGCTTTCTTT. Residues: CASRSSGQEAFF.

The V and J genes are TRBV29-1 and TRBJ1-6; D is unclear. Trimming shortened V by 4 bases and J by 10 bases, and 11 bases separated the two germline ends. The CDR3 sequence is 12 residues long. Germline V gives CDR1 SQVTM, CDR2 ANQGSEA. CDR3 sequence: CSVGEGDSPLHF. CDR3 bases: TGCAGCGTTGGAGAGGGAGACTCACCCCTCCACTTT.

This rearrangement joins TRBV7-8 to TRBJ2-1, with a tentative D call TRBD1 (6 bases). Trimming cost V 3 bases and J 8 bases, with 11 bases left between them. CDR3 length: 13 residues. Germline V gene lookup returns CDR1 SGHVS and CDR2 FQNEAQ. The CDR3 loop is CASSFGQFDEQFF. In nucleotides, the CDR3 is TGTGCCAGCAGCTTCGGACAGTTCGATGAGCAGTTCTTC.

This rearrangement joins TRBV6-5 to TRBJ1-5; possible D gene TRBD1, 5 bases. Trimming stripped 5 bases from V and 7 bases from J, with 15 bases between. The CDR3 loop spans 14 amino acids. Germline loops: CDR1 MNHEY, CDR2 SVGAGI. The CDR3 loop is CASSTKERGQPQHF. The CDR3 nucleotides are TGTGCCAGCAGTACCAAGGAGCGGGGCCAGCCCCAGCATTTT.

V is TRBV5-6 and J is TRBJ1-4; TRBD1 matches 9 bases. Trimming cost V 3 bases and J 6 bases; bases outside gene matches: 3. The CDR3 has 14 residues. CDR1 and CDR2 from the germline V gene are SGHDT and YYEEEE. This CDR3 reads CASSWGQGYEKLFF. The CDR3 coding sequence is TGTGCCAGCAGCTGGGGACAGGGTTATGAAAAACTGTTTTTT.

This clone was counted between two and nine times. This sequence joins TRBV5-1 and TRBJ2-7, with 8 bases identical to TRBD2. V was clipped by 5 bases and J by 3 bases; unmatched bases: 7. There are 14 residues in the CDR3. The germline CDR1 and CDR2 sequences are SGHRS and YFSETQ. The DNA for the CDR3 is TGCGCCAGCAGGGCCACAGCGGGAGTCTACGAGCAGTACTTC. Translated, it gives CASRATAGVYEQYF.

V is TRBV5-1 and J is TRBJ2-5, with 7 nucleotides matching TRBD1. CDR1 and CDR2 from the germline V gene are SGHRS and YFSETQ. The CDR3 spans 13 residues. The junction had 9 bases not matched to a gene; V was cut back by 8 bases and J by 5 bases. CDR3 loop: CASQTGSRETQYF. The CDR3 DNA follows: TGCGCCAGTCAGACAGGGAGCAGGGAGACCCAGTACTTC.

V usage is TRBV9 and J usage is TRBJ2-7; 8 nucleotides match TRBD1. Germline loops: CDR1 SGDLS, CDR2 YYNGEE. V shed 0 bases and J 9 bases; nucleotides not matched to a gene: 11. The CDR3 length is 15 residues. CDR3 in DNA: TGTGCCAGCAGCGTAGGACAGGGGAGGATTTTTGCGCAGTACTTC. Translating gives CASSVGQGRIFAQYF.

V and J are TRBV3-1 (or the pseudogene TRBV3-2) and TRBJ1-3; D possibly corresponds to TRBD1 (5 bases). Germline CDR1 is LGHDT and CDR2 is YNNKEL (reference sequence). Trimming took off 1 base at V and 0 bases at J, with 13 bases between the two ends. The CDR3 consists of 17 residues. CDR3 DNA sequence: TGTGCCAGCAGCCAAGGGCTGGGGGGTCCCTCTGGAAACACCATATATTTT. As protein: CASSQGLGGPSGNTIYF.

V usage is TRBV14 and J usage is TRBJ2-5; the D gene is possibly TRBD1 (6 bases). The germline V gene has CDR1 SGHDN and CDR2 FVKESK. The CDR3 is made up of 15 amino acids. Trimming took 4 bases from V and 1 from J, leaving 13 bases between them. CDR3 protein: CASSPTQGSQETQYF. The CDR3 DNA reads TGTGCCAGCAGCCCCACTCAGGGGTCCCAAGAGACCCAGTACTTC.